This TCR beta chain was recovered during a study of OX40 agonist ivuxolimab in advanced cancers. Background on the study: The study gave patients intravenous ivuxolimab at 0.01 to 10 mg/kg every 2 weeks.

Germline V gene data show CDR1 as SGHTA and CDR2 as FQGNSA. V lost 4 bases and J lost 1; bases outside the gene matches: 3. This CDR3 comprises 15 residues. Overall study findings and caveats: Clonal expansion from baseline to week 6 occurred in both CD4+ and CD8+ T cells. At 0.1-3.0 mg/kg, partial responders had clonal expansion among the lowest observed.

In this sample, this clone turned up a few times. Its target is not known. Only in-frame clones appear in the TCRdb table, and some are missing; sequencing was by immunoSEQ multiplex PCR. The data hold tens of thousands of clones, with about 90% observed a single time. The chain employs TRBV7-2 and TRBJ2-7; 11 bases match TRBD1. The specimen comprised CD4+ or CD8+ T cells sorted from blood, sampled in a trial of the OX40 agonist ivuxolimab. The source of this sequence is an adult with an advanced solid tumor such as melanoma, head and neck, liver or kidney cancer. The CDR3 reads CASSWDRGRSYEQYF. The CDR3 region has the DNA TGTGCCAGCAGCTGGGACAGGGGGAGGTCCTACGAGCAGTACTTC.